The rows below give T cell receptor beta chains drawn from one sample of a study of blood T cell repertoires in COVID-19. TCRdb's copy holds only in-frame clones and misses some; the assay was immunoSEQ multiplex PCR. The sample contains approximately 500,000 clones, roughly 89% of which appear only once. The sample comprised peripheral blood. The receptors originated from a woman aged 50 to 60 with COVID-19, enrolled during active disease. CDR3s include the opening cysteine and the closing phenylalanine or tryptophan. The order of the fields is D gene, V gene, J gene, clone size, CDR3 DNA, CDR3 protein. The D gene is left open where the match is weak. Rows may omit the clone size; those that give it use once, few, many or a size class.

d_gene: -
v_gene: TRBV7-3
j_gene: TRBJ2-3
abundance: -
CDR3nt: TGTGCCAGCAGCTTTGGGACTGGGACAGATACGCAGTATTTT
CDR3aa: CASSFGTGTDTQYF

d_gene: -
v_gene: TRBV30
j_gene: TRBJ2-3
abundance: -
CDR3nt: TGTGCCTGGAGCGCAGGGCAGGGAAGGGATACGCAGTATTTT
CDR3aa: CAWSAGQGRDTQYF

d_gene: -
v_gene: TRBV4-2
j_gene: TRBJ1-5
abundance: once
CDR3nt: TGTGCCAGCAGCCAAGAAACGAGGCAGGGTGGGGAACAGCCCCAGCATTTT
CDR3aa: CASSQETRQGGEQPQHF

d_gene: -
v_gene: TRBV29-1
j_gene: TRBJ2-2
abundance: -
CDR3nt: TGCAGCGTTGAACGGGGGACCGGGGAGCTGTTTTTT
CDR3aa: CSVERGTGELFF

d_gene: TRBD1
v_gene: TRBV6-5
j_gene: TRBJ1-2
abundance: -
CDR3nt: TGTGCCAGCAGTCCGACAGGGTGGGACTATGGCTACACCTTC
CDR3aa: CASSPTGWDYGYTF

d_gene: -
v_gene: TRBV3-1/TRBV3-2
j_gene: TRBJ2-5
abundance: once
CDR3nt: TGTGCCAGCAGCCAGGGCTATCAAGAGACCCAGTACTTC
CDR3aa: CASSQGYQETQYF

d_gene: TRBD1
v_gene: TRBV5-1
j_gene: TRBJ1-1
abundance: -
CDR3nt: TGCGCCAGCAGTTGGACAGGGGTTGATGAAGCTTTCTTT
CDR3aa: CASSWTGVDEAFF

d_gene: TRBD2
v_gene: TRBV6-5
j_gene: TRBJ2-7
abundance: -
CDR3nt: TGTGCCAGCAGACTCACGACTAGCGGCTCCTACGAGCAGTACTTC
CDR3aa: CASRLTTSGSYEQYF

d_gene: -
v_gene: TRBV2
j_gene: TRBJ2-3
abundance: -
CDR3nt: TGTGCCAGCAGCGGGGTTAGCACAGATACGCAGTATTTT
CDR3aa: CASSGVSTDTQYF

d_gene: TRBD1
v_gene: TRBV19
j_gene: TRBJ2-1
abundance: few
CDR3nt: TGTGCCAGTAGTCCCTCCCGGGACAGGAGCTCTCGGGATGAGCAGTTCTTC
CDR3aa: CASSPSRDRSSRDEQFF

d_gene: -
v_gene: TRBV5-1
j_gene: TRBJ1-4
abundance: -
CDR3nt: TGCGCCAGCAGCCTCGGAGCCATAACTAATGAAAAACTGTTTTTT
CDR3aa: CASSLGAITNEKLFF

d_gene: -
v_gene: TRBV5-1
j_gene: TRBJ1-2
abundance: -
CDR3nt: TGCGCCAGCAGTGAGAGGGCGGATAGCTATGGCTACACCTTC
CDR3aa: CASSERADSYGYTF

d_gene: -
v_gene: TRBV9
j_gene: TRBJ1-3
abundance: -
CDR3nt: TGTGCCAGCAGCCCCCCCTCCGGAGGGGACGGAAACACCATATATTTT
CDR3aa: CASSPPSGGDGNTIYF

d_gene: -
v_gene: TRBV18
j_gene: TRBJ2-2
abundance: -
CDR3nt: TGTGCCAGCTGGGGCCTCACCGGGGAGCTGTTTTTT
CDR3aa: CASWGLTGELFF

d_gene: TRBD1
v_gene: TRBV28
j_gene: TRBJ2-2
abundance: -
CDR3nt: TGTGCCAGCAGTTCCGGGACAGCGAACACCGGGGAGCTGTTTTTT
CDR3aa: CASSSGTANTGELFF

d_gene: TRBD1
v_gene: TRBV28
j_gene: TRBJ1-4
abundance: -
CDR3nt: TGTGCCAGCAGTCACCTCTCACCGGGACAGGGTAAAGAAAAACTGTTTTTT
CDR3aa: CASSHLSPGQGKEKLFF

d_gene: -
v_gene: TRBV28
j_gene: TRBJ2-7
abundance: -
CDR3nt: TGTGCCAGCAGTTTTGGGGGGGGGCCCTCCTACGAGCAGTACTTC
CDR3aa: CASSFGGGPSYEQYF

d_gene: -
v_gene: TRBV3-1/TRBV3-2
j_gene: TRBJ2-7
abundance: -
CDR3nt: TGTGCCAGCAGCCTGCAGGAGGGCCCGCCCGAGCAGTACTTC
CDR3aa: CASSLQEGPPEQYF

d_gene: -
v_gene: TRBV7-3
j_gene: TRBJ1-1
abundance: once
CDR3nt: TGTGCCAGCACCCTGCGGAGTGGCACTGAAGCTTTCTTT
CDR3aa: CASTLRSGTEAFF

d_gene: TRBD1
v_gene: TRBV2
j_gene: TRBJ1-1
abundance: -
CDR3nt: TGTGCCAGCAGTTTAGTAAGGACAGGGGGCACTGAAGCTTTCTTT
CDR3aa: CASSLVRTGGTEAFF

d_gene: -
v_gene: TRBV6-6
j_gene: TRBJ1-1
abundance: once
CDR3nt: TGTGCCAGCTTCAGTAAGGGGGCTGAAGCTTTCTTT
CDR3aa: CASFSKGAEAFF

d_gene: -
v_gene: TRBV5-1
j_gene: TRBJ2-3
abundance: -
CDR3nt: TGCGCCAGCAGCTTGGGCTCCGTACGAGGAGATACGCAGTATTTT
CDR3aa: CASSLGSVRGDTQYF

d_gene: TRBD2
v_gene: TRBV10-3
j_gene: TRBJ2-5
abundance: -
CDR3nt: TGTGCCATCAGTGATAGCGGGGGTCTGTATTCAGAGACCCAGTACTTC
CDR3aa: CAISDSGGLYSETQYF